The present entry profiles one TCR beta chain with its context. As yet, its antigen is unknown. The sample originates from a study of T cells after posttransplantation cyclophosphamide. Findings and limits, study-wide: TRB overlap between skin or GI tissue T cells and blood was limited. After PTCy, TRB diversity resembled that of CNI/methotrexate controls.

Clones were read by immunoSEQ multiplex PCR, and TCRdb kept only the in-frame ones, dropping some. This table has about 12,000 clones, around 2% appearing once. Treatment was busulfan-fludarabine conditioning, a marrow graft, and cyclophosphamide on days +3 and +4. The receptor was derived from a young adult male patient who received an allogeneic stem cell transplant from a related donor, was CMV-positive, and had no GVHD. Some T cells may possibly be graft donor cells. Specimen: PBMCs, collected after allogeneic stem cell transplant with posttransplant cyclophosphamide.

The CDR3 is CASSPQGGSEAFF. As DNA, the CDR3 is TGTGCCAGCAGCCCCCAGGGGGGCTCTGAAGCTTTCTTT. The chain joins TRBV7-2 to TRBJ1-1, with 7 bases matching TRBD1. V was clipped by 5 bases and J by 6 bases; unmatched bases: 6. Germline V lookup: CDR1 SGHTA, CDR2 FQGNSA. The CDR3 loop spans 13 amino acids.